The next 10 T cell receptor beta chains were all read from a single sample in a study of T-cell memory formation after mild COVID-19. TCRdb ran MiXCR on the 5' RACE reads and lists one entry per CDR3 protein. Among a few hundred thousand distinct CDR3 sequences listed, roughly a fifth were seen once. The sample consisted of PBMCs or a T cell subset sorted from them (not recorded which). These receptors were taken from an adult woman who had mild COVID-19 (a few samples of this study predate the infection). Cell type and time point are not known.

This clonotype was seen a handful of times. The CDR3 DNA sequence: TGTGCCACCAGCGAGAGACAGGGGGCAAGAGATACGCAGTATTTT. It translates to CATSERQGARDTQYF. The chain links TRBV24-1 to TRBJ2-3; 10 bases line up with TRBD1. V gave up 7 bases and J gave up 5 bases; unmatched junction bases: 8. The CDR3 sequence is 15 residues long. Germline loops: CDR1 KGHDR, CDR2 SFDVKD.

The genes are TRBV7-6 and TRBJ2-1, with D tentatively TRBD2 (6 bases). The V gene lost 1 base and the J gene lost 4 bases, with 14 bases spanning the gap. Germline V gene sequence: CDR1 SGHVS, CDR2 FNYEAQ. The CDR3 is 16 amino acids. The CDR3 sequence: CASSLGASVNYNEQFF. As DNA, the CDR3 is TGTGCCAGCAGCTTAGGGGCTAGCGTAAATTACAATGAGCAGTTCTTC.

This clonotype has just a few counts. The chain uses TRBV7-9 and TRBJ2-7; TRBD1 agrees at 7 bases. V was pared by 7 bases and J by 6 bases, with 9 bases of the junction left unmatched. CDR1 and CDR2 (germline): SEHNR, FQNEAQ (reference sequence). The CDR3 has 13 amino acids. Here the CDR3 DNA reads TGTGCCAGCACAAGCCGGGCAGGGGGCGAGCAGTACTTC. As protein: CASTSRAGGEQYF.

The rearrangement joins TRBV7-3 to TRBJ2-2; 7 bases match TRBD2. CDR1 is SGHTA, CDR2 FQGTGA, per germline. V lost 1 base, J lost 1 base, and 3 bases stayed unmatched. The CDR3 is 16 residues long. The CDR3 sequence is CASSLRGTKNTGELFF. The CDR3, as DNA: TGTGCCAGCAGCTTAAGAGGGACTAAGAACACCGGGGAGCTGTTTTTT.

The rearrangement links TRBV10-3 to TRBJ1-5, with 10 nucleotides matching TRBD1. V lost 2 bases to trimming and J lost 0 bases; unmatched junction nucleotides: 4. Looked up from germline, CDR1 is ENHRY and CDR2 is SYGVKD. This CDR3 region has 17 residues. The CDR3 DNA is TGTGCCATCAGTGAGCGGACAGGGGGTTATAGCAATCAGCCCCAGCATTTT. It translates to CAISERTGGYSNQPQHF.

This clonotype was seen a single time. V usage is TRBV6-5 and J usage is TRBJ2-1; TRBD1 is a possible D gene (6 bases). Germline lookup yields CDR1 MNHEY and CDR2 SVGAGI. Trimming pared 1 base from V and 8 bases from J, leaving 15 bases between. CDR3 size: 15 residues. In DNA form, the CDR3 reads TGTGCCAGCAGTTACTACGGGCAGGGACACGATGAGCAGTTCTTC. Its translation: CASSYYGQGHDEQFF.

The table lists this clonotype with a few counts. V usage is TRBV10-3 and J usage is TRBJ1-6, with 7 bases identical to TRBD1. The junction had 16 bases not matched to a gene; V was cut back by 5 bases and J by 15 bases. The CDR3 contains 15 residues. The germline gives CDR1 ENHRY, CDR2 SYGVKD. CDR3 in DNA: TGTGCCATCAGTACCTCGGACAGGACACCTCCAGTCCTCCACTTT. Translated, it gives CAISTSDRTPPVLHF.

This sequence joins TRBV5-1 and TRBJ2-3; 7 bases match TRBD1. Unmatched junction bases numbered 2, after V lost 2 bases and J lost 2 bases. Germline assignment: CDR1 SGHRS and CDR2 YFSETQ. This CDR3 region has 14 residues. CDR3 nucleotides: TGCGCCAGCAGCTTCGAGGGGGCCACAGATACGCAGTATTTT. Protein sequence: CASSFEGATDTQYF. The variable domain in full, completed from reference TRBV5-1 and TRBJ2-3, reads KAGVTQTPRYLIKTRGQQVTLSCSPISGHRSVSWYQQTPGQGLQFLFEYFSETQRNKGNFPGRFSGRQFSNSRSEMNVSTLELGDSALYLCASSFEGATDTQYFGPGTRLTVL.

This clonotype was seen ten or more times. CDR3 protein: CASRGGAANIQYF. For the CDR3, the DNA is TGTGCCAGCAGGGGAGGGGCCGCCAACATTCAGTACTTC. The rearrangement links TRBV7-9 to TRBJ2-4; TRBD2 agrees at 7 bases. The CDR3 is made up of 13 amino acids. Germline CDR1 reads SEHNR; CDR2 reads FQNEAQ (reference sequence). J gave up 7 bases and V 6 bases, and 6 bases lay outside the gene matches.

As for this clonotype: Mismatch with germline at one junction end may stem from a read error. The rearrangement uses TRBV14 and TRBJ2-5; possible D gene TRBD1, 7 bases. CDR1 is SGHDN and CDR2 is FVKESK in the germline V gene. The CDR3 runs to 18 residues. CDR3 DNA: TGTGACAGCAGCCAAGATAGCCCACAGGGGACTTACCAAGAGACCCAGTACTTC. The encoded protein is CDSSQDSPQGTYQETQYF.